The 4 T cell receptor beta chains listed next were all sequenced from one sample in a study of cytomegalovirus exposure and HLA in healthy donors. Profiled with immunoSEQ multiplex PCR; TCRdb holds only in-frame clones, not every one. The sample lists 100,000 to 150,000 clones, around 94% occurring once. Sequencing was done on a sample of PBMCs. These receptors were taken from a woman between 18 and 29 years old in good health and CMV-seronegative.

This rearrangement joins TRBV4-2 to TRBJ2-7; TRBD2 matches at 11 bases. Germline loops: CDR1 LGHNA, CDR2 YNFKEQ. V was pared by 0 bases and J by 3 bases, with 4 bases of the junction left unmatched. The CDR3 has 16 residues. Written as DNA, the CDR3 is TGTGCCAGCAGCCAAGAAGGGACTAGCGGCTTCTACGAGCAGTACTTC. Protein product: CASSQEGTSGFYEQYF.

The chain has TRBV25-1 and TRBJ1-1; 9 nucleotides line up with TRBD1. Trimming cost V 4 bases and J 3 bases; bases outside gene matches: 6. Germline V gene sequence: CDR1 MGHDK, CDR2 SYGVNS. The CDR3 length is 15 residues. The CDR3 sequence is CASSAAGQGYTEAFF. The DNA of the CDR3 is TGTGCCAGCAGTGCGGCGGGACAGGGTTACACTGAAGCTTTCTTT.

The chain recombines TRBV28 with TRBJ2-1; no clear D. The germline V and J ends were trimmed by 3 bases and 0 bases, with 9 bases remaining between them. CDR3 length: 15 residues. Germline lookup yields CDR1 MDHEN and CDR2 SYDVKM. This CDR3 reads CASSFVLSSYNEQFF. CDR3 DNA: TGTGCCAGCAGTTTCGTCTTGAGCTCCTACAATGAGCAGTTCTTC.

This chain connects TRBV28 to TRBJ1-5; unclear D gene. There are 15 residues in the CDR3. Trimming stripped 6 bases from V and 1 base from J, with 13 bases between. CDR1 is MDHEN and CDR2 is SYDVKM in the germline V gene. As DNA, the CDR3 is TGTGCCAGCAGCCCGGTGAGGGAGAGCAATCAGCCCCAGCATTTT. It yields the protein CASSPVRESNQPQHF.